These 27 T cell receptor beta chains originate from one sample sequenced in a study of T cells in Graves' hyperthyroidism and ophthalmopathy. Amplification of TCR beta CDR3 regions used RNA as the template. The HTBI primer set was used in a first-round RT-PCR of the TCR CDR3. TCRdb itself ran the multiplex PCR reads through MiXCR, one entry per CDR3 protein. The sample carries roughly 500,000 distinct CDR3 sequences, approximately 15% recorded once. Sequencing was done on a sample of blood. These receptors were obtained from a woman in her 30s with Graves' hyperthyroidism that later progressed to Graves' ophthalmopathy.

This clonotype has more than one count but fewer than ten. This rearrangement joins TRBV20-1 to TRBJ2-3; D remains unclear. The CDR3 contains 15 residues. V was pared by 8 bases and J by 3 bases, with 21 bases between. In germline, CDR1 is DFQATT, CDR2 SNEGSKA (reference sequence). The CDR3 here is CSTRPESIGTDTQYF. The DNA for the CDR3 is TGCAGTACCAGGCCGGAGTCGATAGGAACAGATACGCAGTATTTT.

This clonotype has a count of ten or more. The chain employs TRBV12-3 or TRBV12-4 and TRBJ2-5, with TRBD2 matching over 11 bases. The CDR3 contains 14 residues. V shed 3 bases and J 4 bases; nucleotides not matched to a gene: 1. In DNA, the CDR3 is TGTGCCAGCAGTTTGGGACTAGCGGTAGAGACCCAGTACTTC. Its translation: CASSLGLAVETQYF.

The genes are TRBV12-3 or TRBV12-4 and TRBJ1-5, with D possibly matching TRBD1 (5 bases). This CDR3 is built from 17 residues. V was cut by 4 bases and J by 0 bases, with 16 bases left in between. In DNA form, the CDR3 reads TGTGCCAGCAGTTCGTATTCTCAGGGTTATAGCAATCAGCCCCAGCATTTT. Amino acids: CASSSYSQGYSNQPQHF.

The table lists this clonotype with many counts. This chain connects TRBV16 to TRBJ1-1; the D gene is possibly TRBD1 (6 bases). The germline gives CDR1 KGHSY, CDR2 FQNENV. The CDR3 has 13 amino acids. Trimming stripped 6 bases from V and 4 bases from J, with 12 bases between. CDR3 sequence reads: CASREGGGTEAFF. For the CDR3, the DNA is TGTGCCAGCAGGGAAGGGGGGGGCACTGAAGCTTTCTTT.

This clonotype was recorded many times. The rearrangement joins TRBV3-1 to TRBJ2-1; the match to TRBD2 covers 12 bases. The germline CDR1 and CDR2 sequences are LGHDT and YNNKEL (reference sequence). V shed 0 bases and J 8 bases; nucleotides not matched to a gene: 8. The CDR3 consists of 17 residues. CDR3: CASSQDWLAGGPHEQFF. CDR3 in DNA: TGTGCCAGCAGCCAAGATTGGCTAGCGGGAGGGCCACATGAGCAGTTCTTC.

This rearrangement joins TRBV7-9 to TRBJ2-7; D perhaps matches TRBD2 (5 bases). CDR3 length: 14 residues. V was shortened by 5 bases and J by 5 bases, with 16 bases between the two germline ends. Per the germline V gene, CDR1 is SEHNR and CDR2 is FQNEAQ (reference sequence). The CDR3 protein is CASSPPGGGNEQYF. CDR3 nucleotide sequence: TGTGCCAGCAGCCCCCCAGGAGGAGGAAACGAGCAGTACTTC.

This clonotype came up many times. This chain joins TRBV6-1 and TRBJ2-3; D possibly corresponds to TRBD2 (5 bases). V was cut by 6 bases and J by 4 bases, with 17 bases left in between. Per germline, CDR1 MNHNS and CDR2 SASEGT. The CDR3 spans 15 residues. The CDR3 region has the DNA TGTGCCAGCAGCTGGCGATCCGGGGTTGCAGATACGCAGTATTTT. Its protein is CASSWRSGVADTQYF.

This clonotype was seen a few times. This chain connects TRBV2 to TRBJ2-1; 12 bases align to TRBD2. CDR3 length: 14 residues. V gave up 7 bases and J gave up 5 bases; unmatched junction bases: 3. Germline V gene data show CDR1 as SNHLY and CDR2 as FYNNEI. The CDR3 DNA is TGTGCCAGCACCAGACTAGCGGGGGACAATGAGCAGTTCTTC. As protein: CASTRLAGDNEQFF.

This clonotype was seen more than once but under ten times. A clone one base away is much larger, so this may be a read error. The V call is TRBV24-1, the J call TRBJ2-1; 14 bases line up with TRBD2. Losses at the gene ends were 1 base for V and 6 bases for J; bases not matched to a gene: 10. This CDR3 has 19 residues. Germline V gene lookup returns CDR1 KGHDR and CDR2 SFDVKD. The DNA of the CDR3 is TGTGCCACCAGTGATTTAGGGACTAGCGGGAGTGGGGTGAGCAATGAGCAGTTCTTC. Protein: CATSDLGTSGSGVSNEQFF.

This clonotype has just a few counts. V and J are TRBV30 and TRBJ1-5; 8 nucleotides align to TRBD1. This CDR3 is 18 amino acids long. In germline, CDR1 is GTSNPN, CDR2 SVGIG (reference sequence). Trimming removed 3 bases from V and 0 bases from J; junction bases left unmatched: 13. The CDR3 sequence is CAWRPPRQGTYSNQPQHF. The CDR3 nucleotides read TGTGCCTGGAGACCCCCCCGACAGGGGACTTATAGCAATCAGCCCCAGCATTTT.

With regard to this clonotype: One base away lies a much larger clone, so this may be a sequencing read error. The chain links TRBV6-1 to TRBJ2-2; D gene unclear. Trimming shortened V by 6 bases and J by 3 bases, and 5 bases separated the two germline ends. Germline V gene sequence: CDR1 MNHNS, CDR2 SASEGT. CDR3 size: 12 residues. CDR3 nucleotide sequence: TGTGCCAGCAGAAAGGACACCGGGGAGCTGTTTTTT. It is translated as CASRKDTGELFF.

In its sample, this clonotype was seen many times. The chain uses TRBV6-1 and TRBJ1-2; D may be TRBD1 (5 bases). From germline, CDR1 is MNHNS and CDR2 SASEGT. The V end lost 6 bases, the J end lost 2 bases, and 13 bases lay between the germline ends. CDR3 size: 14 residues. The CDR3 sequence: CASRRGRLNYGYTF. Written as DNA, the CDR3 is TGTGCCAGCAGGCGGGGACGGCTAAACTATGGCTACACCTTC.

This clonotype was counted ten times or more. The chain couples TRBV6-1 to TRBJ1-1; D is uncertain. This CDR3 has 13 amino acids. Per germline, CDR1 MNHNS and CDR2 SASEGT. V was trimmed by 5 bases and J by 11 bases, leaving 18 bases between them. The CDR3 DNA is TGTGCCAGCAGTTCGCTTTATCACCGTTTGGCTTTCTTT. Translating it yields CASSSLYHRLAFF.

This clonotype has just a few counts. This chain links TRBV3-1 with TRBJ2-3; D gene uncertain. V dropped 0 bases and J dropped 8 bases, with 15 bases sitting between them. This CDR3 spans 15 amino acids. Germline values: CDR1 LGHDT, CDR2 YNNKEL (reference sequence). The CDR3 loop is CASSQDMRLFGTQYF. Here the CDR3 DNA reads TGTGCCAGCAGCCAAGATATGCGGTTGTTCGGTACGCAGTATTTT.

The chain employs TRBV28 and TRBJ2-5, with 9 nucleotides matching TRBD1. The germline CDR1 and CDR2 sequences are MDHEN and SYDVKM. Trimming at V came to 5 bases and at J to 1 base, leaving 8 bases not matched to a gene. CDR3 length equals 16 residues. The DNA for the CDR3 is TGTGCCAGCAGTGGACGCCCGGGACAGGGCCAAGAGACCCAGTACTTC. It is translated as CASSGRPGQGQETQYF.

The CDR3 spells CASSLSGIEGDLVEELFF. The CDR3, as DNA: TGTGCCAGCAGTTTAAGTGGGATCGAAGGGGATCTCGTGGAGGAGCTGTTTTTT. The chain has TRBV6-5 and TRBJ2-2, with D maybe TRBD1 (5 bases). Germline V gene lookup returns CDR1 MNHEY and CDR2 SVGAGI. The CDR3 consists of 18 residues. V lost 4 bases and J 10 bases, leaving 28 bases between the germline ends.

This clonotype appeared a few times. The chain uses TRBV4-2 and TRBJ1-3, with TRBD1 as a possible D gene (5 bases). This CDR3 is 13 amino acids long. Looked up from germline, CDR1 is LGHNA and CDR2 is YNFKEQ. The V gene lost 1 base and the J gene lost 9 bases, with 10 bases spanning the gap. The chain's CDR3 is CASSQGGASTIYF. The CDR3, as DNA: TGTGCCAGCAGCCAAGGGGGCGCCTCCACCATATATTTT.

This clonotype came up many times. V and J are TRBV11-2 and TRBJ1-3; D gene unclear. Germline CDR1 reads SGHAT; CDR2 reads FQNNGV. Trimming removed 4 bases from V and 3 bases from J, with 4 bases in between. The CDR3 is made up of 12 amino acids. The CDR3 DNA follows: TGTGCCAGCAGCTCAAATGGAAACACCATATATTTT. Amino acids: CASSSNGNTIYF.

The chain is built from TRBV4-3 and TRBJ2-5; no reliable D call. Trimming stripped 1 base from V and 4 bases from J, with 13 bases between. This CDR3 is 15 amino acids long. The germline CDR1 and CDR2 sequences are LGHNA and YSLEER. The CDR3 region is CASSQAPGWGETQYF. CDR3 nucleotide sequence: TGCGCCAGCAGCCAAGCTCCGGGCTGGGGAGAGACCCAGTACTTC.

Many counts were recorded for this clonotype. J is TRBJ2-7 and V is TRBV28; 9 bases are shared with TRBD1. J gave up 6 bases and V 4 bases, and 7 bases lay outside the gene matches. This CDR3 has 14 residues. Germline V CDR1 and CDR2: MDHEN, SYDVKM. Written as DNA, the CDR3 is TGTGCCAGCAGTTCCCGGGACAGGGTGGTCGAGCAGTACTTC. Translation gives CASSSRDRVVEQYF. The complete variable domain, with remaining parts taken from reference TRBV28 and TRBJ2-7, reads DVKVTQSSRYLVKRTGEKVFLECVQDMDHENMFWYRQDPGLGLRLIYFSYDVKMKEKGDIPEGYSVSREKKERFSLILESASTNQTSMYLCASSSRDRVVEQYFGPGTRLTVT.

This clonotype was recorded many times. CDR3 sequence (DNA): TGTGCCATCAGAGGGGAGCCCCTTTCCTACGAGCAGTACTTC. Protein product: CAIRGEPLSYEQYF. The chain has TRBV10-3 and TRBJ2-7, with D perhaps assigned TRBD1 or TRBD2 (5 bases each). This CDR3 is 14 amino acids long. CDR1 is ENHRY, CDR2 SYGVKD, per germline. Between the trimmed V and J ends, which lost 6 bases and 1 base, there was a span of 13 bases.

Ten or more counts support this clonotype. The chain links TRBV12-3 or TRBV12-4 to TRBJ1-2, with D possibly being TRBD1 (5 bases). This CDR3 has 16 residues. The V end lost 6 bases, the J end lost 1 base, and 18 bases lay between the germline ends. CDR3 region: CASRARGGDDNYGYTF. DNA of the CDR3: TGTGCCAGCAGGGCCCGCGGAGGGGATGATAACTATGGCTACACCTTC.

This clonotype was detected many times. This chain connects TRBV7-2 to TRBJ2-7; 9 bases are shared with TRBD2. CDR1 is SGHTA and CDR2 is FQGNSA in the germline V gene. This CDR3 has 16 amino acids. The V gene end was trimmed by 5 bases and the J gene end by 7 bases; junction bases not matched to a gene: 15. The CDR3 nucleotides are TGTGCCAGCAGCCGAACCCCGGGACTAGCCCCTGGGGAGCAGTACTTC. Amino acid sequence: CASSRTPGLAPGEQYF.

The genes are TRBV27 and TRBJ2-7; no clear D gene. V was clipped by 5 bases and J by 0 bases, with 11 bases between them. The CDR3 loop spans 14 amino acids. Looked up from germline, CDR1 is MNHEY and CDR2 is SMNVEV (reference sequence). CDR3 in amino acids: CASSLDENSYEQYF. As DNA, the CDR3 is TGTGCCAGCAGTCTGGACGAGAACTCCTACGAGCAGTACTTC.

This clonotype has just a few counts. The rearrangement links TRBV7-3 to TRBJ2-1; TRBD1 matches at 9 bases. Germline V gene sequence: CDR1 SGHTA, CDR2 FQGTGA. The V segment lost 0 bases and the J segment 4 bases; nucleotides outside the gene matches: 7. CDR3 length equals 17 residues. CDR3 protein: CASSLTLFGTGYNEQFF. The CDR3 DNA is TGTGCCAGCAGCTTAACGTTGTTTGGGACAGGGTACAATGAGCAGTTCTTC.

This clonotype was seen only a few times. The chain is built from TRBV20-1 and TRBJ1-5, with 8 bases fitting TRBD1. V lost 3 bases and J lost 3; bases outside the gene matches: 7. Germline CDR1 and CDR2: DFQATT and SNEGSKA (reference sequence). This CDR3 has 15 amino acids. As DNA, the CDR3 is TGCAGTGCTAGCTATCAGGGGGCGGACAATCAGCCCCAGCATTTT. Translating gives CSASYQGADNQPQHF.

This rearrangement joins TRBV19 to TRBJ2-7; the match to TRBD2 covers 9 bases. In germline, CDR1 is LNHDA, CDR2 SQIVND (reference sequence). V lost 3 bases, J lost 5 bases, and 5 bases stayed unmatched. The CDR3 is 14 amino acids. The CDR3 coding sequence is TGTGCCAGTAGTATCGGCGGGAGGGCCCACGAGCAGTACTTC. This translates into CASSIGGRAHEQYF.